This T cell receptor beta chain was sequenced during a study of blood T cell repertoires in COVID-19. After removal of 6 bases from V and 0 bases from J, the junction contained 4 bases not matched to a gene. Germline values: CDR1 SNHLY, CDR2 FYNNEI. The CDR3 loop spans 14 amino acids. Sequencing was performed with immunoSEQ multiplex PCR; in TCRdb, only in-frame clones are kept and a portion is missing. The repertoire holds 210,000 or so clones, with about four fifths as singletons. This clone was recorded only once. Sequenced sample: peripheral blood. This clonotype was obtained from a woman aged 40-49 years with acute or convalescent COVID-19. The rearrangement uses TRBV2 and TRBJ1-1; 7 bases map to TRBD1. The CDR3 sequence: CASRRDRVNTEAFF. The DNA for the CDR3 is TGTGCCAGCAGGCGGGACAGAGTGAACACTGAAGCTTTCTTT.